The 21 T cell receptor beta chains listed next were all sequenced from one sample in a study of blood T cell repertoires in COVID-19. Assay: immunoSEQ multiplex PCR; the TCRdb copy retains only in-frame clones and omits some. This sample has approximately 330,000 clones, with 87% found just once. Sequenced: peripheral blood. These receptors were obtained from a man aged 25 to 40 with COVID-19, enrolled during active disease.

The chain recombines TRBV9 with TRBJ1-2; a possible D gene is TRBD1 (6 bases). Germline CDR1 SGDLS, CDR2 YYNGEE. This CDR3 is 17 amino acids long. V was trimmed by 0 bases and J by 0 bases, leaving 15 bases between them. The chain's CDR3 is CASSVEAGALANYGYTF. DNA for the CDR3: TGTGCCAGCAGCGTAGAGGCAGGGGCACTAGCTAACTATGGCTACACCTTC.

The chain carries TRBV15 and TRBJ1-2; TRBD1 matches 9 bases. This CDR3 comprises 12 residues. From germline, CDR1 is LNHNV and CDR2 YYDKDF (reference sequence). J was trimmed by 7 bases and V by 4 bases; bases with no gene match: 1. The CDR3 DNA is TGTGCCACCAGCATGGACAGGGGTGGCTACACCTTC. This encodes CATSMDRGGYTF.

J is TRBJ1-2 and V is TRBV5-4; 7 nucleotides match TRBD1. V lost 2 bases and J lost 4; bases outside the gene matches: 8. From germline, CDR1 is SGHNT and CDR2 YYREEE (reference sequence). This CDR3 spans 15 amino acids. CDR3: CASSFLGGAFYGYTF. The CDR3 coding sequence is TGTGCCAGCAGCTTTTTAGGGGGCGCCTTCTATGGCTACACCTTC.

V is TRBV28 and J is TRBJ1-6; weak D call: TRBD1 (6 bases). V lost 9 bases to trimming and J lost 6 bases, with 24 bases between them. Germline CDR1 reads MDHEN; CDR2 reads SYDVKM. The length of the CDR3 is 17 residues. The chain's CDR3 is CASGTGWGVQGNSPLHF. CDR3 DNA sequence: TGTGCCAGTGGTACGGGCTGGGGAGTACAGGGTAATTCACCCCTCCACTTT.

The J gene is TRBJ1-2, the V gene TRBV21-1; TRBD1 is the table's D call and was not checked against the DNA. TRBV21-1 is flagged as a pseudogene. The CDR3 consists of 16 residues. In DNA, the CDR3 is TGTGCCAGCAGCTTCCTAAAATTGAACAGGGGGCAAGGCTACACCTTC. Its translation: CASSFLKLNRGQGYTF.

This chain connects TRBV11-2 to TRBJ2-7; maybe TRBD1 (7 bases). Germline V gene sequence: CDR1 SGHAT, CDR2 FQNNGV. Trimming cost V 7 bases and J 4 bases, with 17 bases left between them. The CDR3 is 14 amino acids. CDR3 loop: CASTITQGGYEQYF. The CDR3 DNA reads TGTGCCAGCACCATTACGCAGGGGGGTTACGAGCAGTACTTC.

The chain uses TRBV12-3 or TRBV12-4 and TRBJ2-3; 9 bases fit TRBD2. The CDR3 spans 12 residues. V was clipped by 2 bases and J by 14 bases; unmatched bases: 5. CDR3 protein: CASSLRLAGRYF. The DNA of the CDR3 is TGTGCCAGCAGTTTACGGCTAGCGGGGAGGTATTTT.

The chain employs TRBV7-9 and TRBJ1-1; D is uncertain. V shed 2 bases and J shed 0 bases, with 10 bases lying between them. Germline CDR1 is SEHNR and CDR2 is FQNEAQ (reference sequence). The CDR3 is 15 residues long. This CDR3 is CASSLQAGMNTEAFF. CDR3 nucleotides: TGTGCCAGCAGCTTACAGGCAGGTATGAACACTGAAGCTTTCTTT.

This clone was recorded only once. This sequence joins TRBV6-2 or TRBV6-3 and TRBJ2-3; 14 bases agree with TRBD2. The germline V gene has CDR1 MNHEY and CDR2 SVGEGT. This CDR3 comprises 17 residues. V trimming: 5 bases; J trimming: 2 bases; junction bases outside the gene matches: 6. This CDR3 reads CASSLGTSGGFTDTQYF. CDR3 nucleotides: TGTGCCAGCAGTCTAGGGACTAGCGGGGGCTTCACAGATACGCAGTATTTT.

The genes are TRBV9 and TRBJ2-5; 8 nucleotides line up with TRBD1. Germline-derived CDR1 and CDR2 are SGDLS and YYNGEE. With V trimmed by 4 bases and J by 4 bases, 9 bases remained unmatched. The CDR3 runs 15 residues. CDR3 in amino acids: CASSFRQGSGETQYF. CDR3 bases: TGTGCCAGCAGCTTTCGACAGGGGTCGGGAGAGACCCAGTACTTC.

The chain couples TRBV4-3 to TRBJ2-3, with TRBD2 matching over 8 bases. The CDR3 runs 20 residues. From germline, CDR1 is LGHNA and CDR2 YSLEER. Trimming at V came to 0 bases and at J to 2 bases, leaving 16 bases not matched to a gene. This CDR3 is CASSQEGASGLERSTDTQYF. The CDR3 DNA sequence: TGCGCCAGCAGCCAAGAAGGGGCTAGCGGGCTAGAGAGGTCCACAGATACGCAGTATTTT.

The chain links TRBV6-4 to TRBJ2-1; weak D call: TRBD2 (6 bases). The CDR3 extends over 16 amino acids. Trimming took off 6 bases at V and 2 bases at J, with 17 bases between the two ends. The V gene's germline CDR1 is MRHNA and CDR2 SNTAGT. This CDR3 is CASRAEAGGTYNEQFF. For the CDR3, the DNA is TGTGCCAGCAGGGCCGAAGCGGGTGGGACCTACAATGAGCAGTTCTTC.

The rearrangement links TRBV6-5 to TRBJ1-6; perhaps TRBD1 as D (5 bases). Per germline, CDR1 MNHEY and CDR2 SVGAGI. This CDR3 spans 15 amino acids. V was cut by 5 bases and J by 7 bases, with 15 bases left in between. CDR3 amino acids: CASSKPGLRNSPLHF. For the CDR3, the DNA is TGTGCCAGCAGTAAACCGGGACTCCGAAATTCACCCCTCCACTTT.

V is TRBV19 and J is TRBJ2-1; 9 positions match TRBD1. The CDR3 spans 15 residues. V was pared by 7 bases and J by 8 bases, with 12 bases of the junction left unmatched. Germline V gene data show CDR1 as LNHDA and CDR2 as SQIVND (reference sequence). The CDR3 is CASTSTGTGSHEQFF. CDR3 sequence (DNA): TGTGCCAGTACCTCCACCGGGACAGGGTCCCATGAGCAGTTCTTC.

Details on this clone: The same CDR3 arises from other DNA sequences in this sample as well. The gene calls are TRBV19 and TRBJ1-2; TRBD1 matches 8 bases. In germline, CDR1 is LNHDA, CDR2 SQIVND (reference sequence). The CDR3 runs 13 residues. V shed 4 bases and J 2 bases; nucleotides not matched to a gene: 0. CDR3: CASSRQGNYGYTF. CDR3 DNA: TGTGCCAGTAGTAGACAGGGGAACTATGGCTACACCTTC.

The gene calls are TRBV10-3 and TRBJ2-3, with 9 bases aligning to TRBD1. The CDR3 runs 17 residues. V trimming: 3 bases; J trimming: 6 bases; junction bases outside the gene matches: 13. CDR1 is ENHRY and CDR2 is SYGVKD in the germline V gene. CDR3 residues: CAISDSSGTGPGDTQYF. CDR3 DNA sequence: TGTGCCATCAGTGATTCTTCTGGGACAGGGCCAGGGGATACGCAGTATTTT.

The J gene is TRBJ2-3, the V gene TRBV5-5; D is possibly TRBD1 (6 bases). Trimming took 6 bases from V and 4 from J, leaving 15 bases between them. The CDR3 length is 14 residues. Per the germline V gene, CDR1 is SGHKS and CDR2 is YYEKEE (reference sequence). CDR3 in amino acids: CASTPVQGSDTQYF. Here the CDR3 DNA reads TGTGCCAGCACCCCGGTGCAGGGGTCAGATACGCAGTATTTT.

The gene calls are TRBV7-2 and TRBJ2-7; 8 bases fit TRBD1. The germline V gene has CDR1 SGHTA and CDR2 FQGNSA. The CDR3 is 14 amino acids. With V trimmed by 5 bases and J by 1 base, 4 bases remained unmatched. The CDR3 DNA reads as TGTGCCAGCAGCCCTGACAGGGGATCCTACGAGCAGTACTTC. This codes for CASSPDRGSYEQYF.

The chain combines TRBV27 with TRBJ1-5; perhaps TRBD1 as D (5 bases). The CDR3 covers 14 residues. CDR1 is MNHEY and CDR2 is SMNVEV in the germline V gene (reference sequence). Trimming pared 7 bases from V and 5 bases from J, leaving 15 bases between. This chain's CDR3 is CASKRRGRDQPQHF. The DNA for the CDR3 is TGTGCCAGCAAGCGAAGGGGAAGGGATCAGCCCCAGCATTTT.

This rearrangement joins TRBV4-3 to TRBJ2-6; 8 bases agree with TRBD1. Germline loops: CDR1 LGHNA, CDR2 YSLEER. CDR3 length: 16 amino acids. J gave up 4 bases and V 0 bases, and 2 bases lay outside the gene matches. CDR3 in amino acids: CASSQETGAGANVLTF. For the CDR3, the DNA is TGCGCCAGCAGCCAAGAGACAGGGGCCGGGGCCAACGTCCTGACTTTC.

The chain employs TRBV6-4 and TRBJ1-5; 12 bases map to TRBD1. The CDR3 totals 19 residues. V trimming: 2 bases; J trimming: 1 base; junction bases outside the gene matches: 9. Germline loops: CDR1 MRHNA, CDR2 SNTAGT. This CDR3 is CASSDVWGQGARSNQPQHF. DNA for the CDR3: TGTGCCAGCAGTGACGTGTGGGGACAGGGGGCGCGGAGCAATCAGCCCCAGCATTTT.